This passage covers 10 T cell receptor beta chains from one sample sequenced in a study of tumor-infiltrating lymphocytes in primary liver carcinoma. With around 490 ng total RNA as template and a constant-region primer, TCR beta cDNA was made. Libraries covering TCR beta were generated through three nested multiplex PCR rounds (using a slightly modified ARM-PCR). Each of the first two PCR rounds ran approximately 10 cycles with TRBV1-TRBV30 forward and C-beta reverse primers. A single record per CDR3 protein comes from TCRdb applying MiXCR to the multiplex PCR reads. The data contain about 310,000 distinct CDR3 sequences, 50% to 70% of them singletons. The source of the blood RNA was unsorted whole blood, and germline DNA was extracted as well. Sequencing was performed on peripheral blood. These TCRs come from a man aged 35 to 55 with primary liver carcinoma and hepatitis B virus infection.

As regards this clonotype: A read error may account for a junction end that differs from germline. The gene calls are TRBV5-6 and TRBJ2-2; D assignment may be TRBD1 or TRBD2 (5 bases each). CDR1 and CDR2 from the germline V gene are SGHDT and YYEEEE. CDR3 length equals 12 residues. The CDR3 DNA reads TGTGCCAACAGCTTGGAGGACATGGAGCTGTTTTTT. Encoded protein: CANSLEDMELFF. Complete variable domain (other parts from reference TRBV5-6 and TRBJ2-2): DAGVTQSPTHLIKTRGQQVTLRCSPKSGHDTVSWYQQALGQGPQFIFQYYEEEERQRGNFPDRFSGHQFPNYSSELNVNALLLGDSALYLCANSLEDMELFFGEGSRLTVL.

A note on this clonotype: This may be a read error, as it is one base from a much larger clone. This chain connects TRBV11-2 to TRBJ1-6, with D maybe TRBD1 (6 bases). Germline assignment: CDR1 SGHAT and CDR2 FQNNGV. This CDR3 region has 14 residues. V lost 7 bases and J 7 bases, leaving 14 bases between the germline ends. The DNA for the CDR3 is TGTGCCAGCATTCAGACAGGCGGGAATTCACCCCTCCACTTT. This codes for CASIQTGGNSPLHF.

The V gene is TRBV13, the J gene TRBJ2-7; 13 bases are shared with TRBD2. The length of the CDR3 is 18 residues. After removal of 5 bases from V and 5 bases from J, the junction contained 15 bases not matched to a gene. Germline values: CDR1 PRHDT, CDR2 FYEKMQ (reference sequence). The CDR3 loop reads CASSTRTSGSYPWDEQYF. In DNA, the CDR3 is TGTGCCAGCAGCACCCGGACTAGCGGGAGTTACCCTTGGGACGAGCAGTACTTC.

Regarding this clonotype: Since a much larger clone is just one base distant, this may be a read error. The chain employs TRBV6-1 and TRBJ2-1; 10 bases align to TRBD1. This CDR3 has 15 amino acids. Looked up from germline, CDR1 is MNHNS and CDR2 is SASEGT. This CDR3 reads CGSRGDRGLSGEQFF. Written as DNA, the CDR3 is TGTGGCAGCAGAGGGGACAGGGGCCTTTCTGGTGAGCAGTTCTTC.

The sample holds a few counts of this clonotype. The rearrangement joins TRBV24-1 to TRBJ2-5; weak D call: TRBD1 (6 bases). The length of the CDR3 is 11 residues. Germline V gives CDR1 KGHDR, CDR2 SFDVKD. The V end lost 11 bases, the J end lost 3 bases, and 9 bases lay between the germline ends. The CDR3 sequence: CAIGQKETQYF. The CDR3 nucleotides read TGTGCCATTGGACAGAAAGAGACCCAGTACTTC.

Turning to this clonotype: The junction and the germline gene differ at one end; a read error may be behind it. The V and J genes are TRBV30 and TRBJ1-2, with D hard to call. This CDR3 has 12 amino acids. Germline-derived CDR1 and CDR2 are GTSNPN and SVGIG (reference sequence). The CDR3 DNA reads TGTGCCTGGAGTGTGGGCTCCTATGGTTACATCTTC. Protein sequence: CAWSVGSYGYIF.

Worth noting for this clonotype: Since a much larger clone is just one base distant, this may be a read error. The chain has TRBV29-1 and TRBJ2-7; possibly TRBD1 for D (7 bases). Trimming cost V 1 base and J 4 bases, with 11 bases left between them. The germline V gene has CDR1 SQVTM and CDR2 ANQGSEA. CDR3 size: 13 residues. The CDR3 DNA reads TGCAGCGTTGAAGGACAGGGAGGATACGAGCAGTACTTC. It encodes CSVEGQGGYEQYF.

Remarks on this clonotype: In this CDR3 the conserved last residue, phenylalanine or tryptophan, is missing, so a read error is likely. V gene TRBV12-3 or TRBV12-4 combines with J gene TRBJ2-1; the match to TRBD2 covers 11 bases. V shed 6 bases and J 5 bases; nucleotides not matched to a gene: 6. This CDR3 contains 15 residues. In DNA, the CDR3 is TGTGCCAGCAGGGGCACTAGCGGGAGAGACAATGAGCAGTTCTCC. This codes for CASRGTSGRDNEQFS.

To note about this clonotype: A read error is possible here, since a much larger clone lies one base away. The rearrangement links TRBV6-1 to TRBJ2-7, with 7 bases fitting TRBD2. The CDR3 is 16 amino acids. CDR1 and CDR2 (germline): MNHNS, SASEGT. V shed 6 bases and J 2 bases; nucleotides not matched to a gene: 13. The CDR3 DNA is TGTGCCAGCAGGAGACTGATAGGACTAGGGGCCTACGAGCAGTACTTC. It codes for CASRRLIGLGAYEQYF.

On this clonotype itself: A much larger clone sits a single nucleotide away, making a read error possible. The chain has TRBV4-3 and TRBJ2-1; 8 bases fit TRBD2. V was clipped by 4 bases and J by 0 bases; unmatched bases: 5. CDR3 length equals 16 residues. Looked up from germline, CDR1 is LGHNA and CDR2 is YSLEER. CDR3 sequence reads: CASSLESGSSYNEQFF. Written as DNA, the CDR3 is TGCGCCAGCAGCCTAGAGAGCGGGAGCTCCTACAATGAGCAGTTCTTC.